Presented here are 15 T cell receptor beta chains from one specimen sequenced in a study of early T cells in non-severe SARS-CoV-2 infection (dated by TCRdb to the early 2020s). The library came from 5' RACE. Sequencing instrument: NextSeq 500. Using fastp trimming at Q25 and MiXCR clonotype assembly, TCRdb reanalyzed the public sequencing data and kept in-frame beta chains. A single entry per CDR3 protein holds the most common genes and DNA from its merged rows. Here the sample has about 100,000 distinct CDR3 sequences; approximately 13% occur a single time. About 2% of the sample is held by the ten biggest clonotypes. Sequenced input: whole blood. All receptors derive from an adult who was a healthcare worker with PCR-confirmed SARS-CoV-2 infection or an uninfected control (not recorded which).

The rearrangement joins TRBV12-3 or TRBV12-4 to TRBJ2-1; perhaps TRBD2 as D (5 bases). The germline V and J ends were trimmed by 3 bases and 2 bases, with 11 bases remaining between them. The CDR3 covers 15 residues. The CDR3 coding sequence is TGTGCCAGCAGTTTGGAGGATTTAACCTACAATGAGCAGTTCTTC. Translated, it gives CASSLEDLTYNEQFF.

At least ten counts were recorded for this clonotype. J is TRBJ2-7 and V is TRBV28; unclear D gene. Germline V gives CDR1 MDHEN, CDR2 SYDVKM. The V end lost 2 bases, the J end lost 2 bases, and 7 bases lay between the germline ends. The CDR3 runs 13 residues. CDR3 region: CASSLNGAYEQYF. CDR3 in DNA: TGTGCCAGCAGTTTAAATGGAGCCTACGAGCAGTACTTC.

This clonotype was seen more than once but under ten times. The chain links TRBV29-1 to TRBJ1-1; D call uncertain. CDR1 and CDR2 (germline): SQVTM, ANQGSEA. The CDR3 is 12 residues long. Deletions cut 3 bases from V and 2 bases from J, with 7 bases between. For the CDR3, the DNA is TGCAGCGTTGATGCGGGAAACACTGAAGCTTTCTTT. Protein: CSVDAGNTEAFF.

The rearrangement joins TRBV7-9 to TRBJ1-1; D remains unclear. Trimming took off 2 bases at V and 8 bases at J, with 6 bases between the two ends. Germline V gives CDR1 SEHNR, CDR2 FQNEAQ (reference sequence). The CDR3 loop spans 11 amino acids. In DNA form, the CDR3 reads TGTGCCAGCAGCTTATCCCCCGAAGCTTTCTTT. Protein product: CASSLSPEAFF.

This clonotype was recorded many times. This chain uses TRBV20-1 with TRBJ2-2; weak D call: TRBD2 (7 bases). Germline V gene lookup returns CDR1 DFQATT and CDR2 SNEGSKA (reference sequence). The ends were cut back, 3 bases at V and 5 bases at J, with 22 bases in the middle. The CDR3 totals 17 residues. The CDR3 sequence is CSARRTAGSFRTGELFF. CDR3 DNA sequence: TGCAGTGCTAGGCGGACAGCGGGGTCATTCCGGACCGGGGAGCTGTTTTTT.

This clonotype was seen ten or more times. The chain links TRBV6-5 to TRBJ2-3; possible D gene TRBD2, 5 bases. The germline CDR1 and CDR2 sequences are MNHEY and SVGAGI. The CDR3 runs to 17 residues. V gave up 0 bases and J gave up 4 bases, with 17 bases separating them. CDR3 nucleotides: TGTGCCAGCAGTTACTCGGCGAGGAGGTCCACCTCAGATACGCAGTATTTT. Encoded protein: CASSYSARRSTSDTQYF.

The chain joins TRBV28 to TRBJ2-7, with 8 bases lining up with TRBD1. The CDR3 has 15 residues. Trimming removed 1 base from V and 3 bases from J; junction bases left unmatched: 5. Germline CDR1 and CDR2: MDHEN and SYDVKM. CDR3 region: CASSLFPGQDYEQYF. The CDR3 region has the DNA TGTGCCAGCAGTTTATTCCCGGGACAGGACTACGAGCAGTACTTC. Full variable domain (rest looked up from reference TRBV28 and TRBJ2-7): DVKVTQSSRYLVKRTGEKVFLECVQDMDHENMFWYRQDPGLGLRLIYFSYDVKMKEKGDIPEGYSVSREKKERFSLILESASTNQTSMYLCASSLFPGQDYEQYFGPGTRLTVT.

The table lists this clonotype with a few counts. This chain joins TRBV6-6 and TRBJ1-1; D is unclear. Germline CDR1 reads MNHNY; CDR2 reads SVGAGI (reference sequence). V was shortened by 6 bases and J by 5 bases, with 25 bases between the two germline ends. CDR3 length equals 17 residues. CDR3 loop: CASSPVVGFPQGTEAFF. The CDR3 nucleotides are TGTGCCAGCAGCCCCGTGGTAGGGTTCCCCCAAGGTACTGAAGCTTTCTTT.

The gene calls are TRBV6-5 and TRBJ2-1; 8 bases align to TRBD1. Germline V CDR1 and CDR2: MNHEY, SVGAGI. V was pared by 6 bases and J by 6 bases, with 10 bases of the junction left unmatched. The CDR3 sequence is 15 residues long. The CDR3 spells CASSLSGQGINEQFF. For the CDR3, the DNA is TGTGCCAGCAGCCTGAGTGGACAGGGTATCAATGAGCAGTTCTTC.

This chain joins TRBV2 and TRBJ2-4; a possible D gene is TRBD2 (5 bases). From germline, CDR1 is SNHLY and CDR2 FYNNEI. The CDR3 has 15 amino acids. The ends were cut back, 2 bases at V and 3 bases at J, with 11 bases in the middle. The CDR3 sequence is CASSESGRYKNIQYF. The CDR3 nucleotides read TGTGCCAGCAGTGAAAGCGGCCGCTACAAAAACATTCAGTACTTC.

This chain joins TRBV28 and TRBJ1-5; TRBD1 might be the D (6 bases). There are 15 residues in the CDR3. V was shortened by 7 bases and J by 8 bases, with 21 bases between the two germline ends. Looked up from germline, CDR1 is MDHEN and CDR2 is SYDVKM. CDR3 region: CASIYRGAGDKPQHF. The CDR3 DNA reads as TGTGCCAGCATCTACCGGGGAGCCGGGGACAAGCCCCAGCATTTT. The whole variable domain, filled in from reference TRBV28 and TRBJ1-5, reads DVKVTQSSRYLVKRTGEKVFLECVQDMDHENMFWYRQDPGLGLRLIYFSYDVKMKEKGDIPEGYSVSREKKERFSLILESASTNQTSMYLCASIYRGAGDKPQHFGDGTRLSIL.

The chain couples TRBV6-6 to TRBJ2-7, with D maybe TRBD1 (5 bases). The V gene's germline CDR1 is MNHNY and CDR2 SVGAGI (reference sequence). V was cut by 2 bases and J by 6 bases, with 11 bases left in between. The CDR3 length is 13 residues. The CDR3, as DNA: TGTGCCAGCAGTTACATGGGGCAGGGCGAGCAGTACTTC. It specifies CASSYMGQGEQYF.

This clonotype has a count of ten or more. The CDR3 loop reads CASSVGQGTMTDTQYF. The CDR3 nucleotides are TGTGCCAGCAGCGTAGGACAGGGTACGATGACAGATACGCAGTATTTT. This sequence joins TRBV9 and TRBJ2-3; 7 nucleotides agree with TRBD1. The CDR3 sequence is 16 residues long. J gave up 3 bases and V 0 bases, and 7 bases lay outside the gene matches. In germline, CDR1 is SGDLS, CDR2 YYNGEE. The full variable domain, in which reference TRBV9 and TRBJ2-3 provide the parts outside the CDR3, is DSGVTQTPKHLITATGQRVTLRCSPRSGDLSVYWYQQSLDQGLQFLIQYYNGEERAKGNILERFSAQQFPDLHSELNLSSLELGDSALYFCASSVGQGTMTDTQYFGPGTRLTVL.

This clonotype was picked up a small number of times. The chain joins TRBV29-1 to TRBJ2-5; 7 bases match TRBD2. V gave up 4 bases and J gave up 3 bases; unmatched junction bases: 11. The CDR3 is made up of 15 amino acids. Germline CDR1 is SQVTM and CDR2 is ANQGSEA. CDR3 coding DNA: TGCAGCGTTGGGGGGGGAGCGGGGCCCGAAGAGACCCAGTACTTC. Protein: CSVGGGAGPEETQYF.

The CDR3 region is CASSVGGGTNEQFF. In nucleotides, the CDR3 is TGTGCCAGCAGCGTAGGCGGGGGTACCAATGAGCAGTTCTTC. V usage is TRBV9 and J usage is TRBJ2-1, with 7 bases that match TRBD2. The CDR3 totals 14 residues. In germline, CDR1 is SGDLS, CDR2 YYNGEE. V dropped 0 bases and J dropped 6; count of bases not matched to a gene: 3.